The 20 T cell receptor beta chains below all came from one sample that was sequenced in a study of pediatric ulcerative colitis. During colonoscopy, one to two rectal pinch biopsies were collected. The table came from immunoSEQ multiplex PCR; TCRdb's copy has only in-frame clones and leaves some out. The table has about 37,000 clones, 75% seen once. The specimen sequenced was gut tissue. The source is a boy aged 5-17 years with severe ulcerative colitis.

CDR3 region: CASSLGAGSTDTQYF. The CDR3 nucleotides read TGTGCCAGCAGCTTGGGCGCAGGGAGCACAGATACGCAGTATTTT. The chain carries TRBV5-5 and TRBJ2-3; TRBD1 is a possible D gene (5 bases). The V end lost 0 bases, the J end lost 0 bases, and 8 bases lay between the germline ends. The CDR3 runs 15 residues. Germline CDR1 and CDR2: SGHKS and YYEKEE (reference sequence). Looking up the rest from reference TRBV5-5 and TRBJ2-3 gives the full variable domain: DAGVTQSPTHLIKTRGQQVTLRCSPISGHKSVSWYQQVLGQGPQFIFQYYEKEERGRGNFPDRFSARQFPNYSSELNVNALLLGDSALYLCASSLGAGSTDTQYFGPGTRLTVL.

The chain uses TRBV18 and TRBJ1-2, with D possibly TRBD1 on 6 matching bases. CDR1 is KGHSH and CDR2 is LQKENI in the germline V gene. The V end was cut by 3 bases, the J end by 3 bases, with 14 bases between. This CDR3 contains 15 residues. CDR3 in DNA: TGTGCCAGCTCACCTGAAATAGGGGGAGACTATGGCTACACCTTC. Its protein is CASSPEIGGDYGYTF.

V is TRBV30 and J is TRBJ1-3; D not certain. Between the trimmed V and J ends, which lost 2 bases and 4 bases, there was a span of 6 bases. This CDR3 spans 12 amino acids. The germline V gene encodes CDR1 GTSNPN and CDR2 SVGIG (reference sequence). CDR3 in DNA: TGTGCCTGGAGTCGTCCCGGAAACACCATATATTTT. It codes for CAWSRPGNTIYF.

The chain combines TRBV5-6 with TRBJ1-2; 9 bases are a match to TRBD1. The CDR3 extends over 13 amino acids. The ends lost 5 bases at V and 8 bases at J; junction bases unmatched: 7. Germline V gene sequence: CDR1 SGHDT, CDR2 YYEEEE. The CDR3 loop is CASRLQGAWGYTF. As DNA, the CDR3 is TGTGCCAGCAGACTACAGGGGGCATGGGGCTACACCTTC.

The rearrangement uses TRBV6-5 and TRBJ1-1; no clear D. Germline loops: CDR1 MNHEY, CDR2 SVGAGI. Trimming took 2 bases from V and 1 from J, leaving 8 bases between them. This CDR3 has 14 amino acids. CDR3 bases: TGTGCCAGCAGTTACGTCAGGTCGAACACTGAAGCTTTCTTT. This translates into CASSYVRSNTEAFF.

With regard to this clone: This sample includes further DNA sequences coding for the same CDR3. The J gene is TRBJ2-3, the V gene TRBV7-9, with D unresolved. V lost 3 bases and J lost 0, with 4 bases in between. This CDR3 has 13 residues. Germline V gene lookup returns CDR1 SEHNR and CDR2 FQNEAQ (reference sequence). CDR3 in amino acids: CASSFGSTDTQYF. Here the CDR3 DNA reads TGTGCCAGCAGCTTTGGCAGCACAGATACGCAGTATTTT.

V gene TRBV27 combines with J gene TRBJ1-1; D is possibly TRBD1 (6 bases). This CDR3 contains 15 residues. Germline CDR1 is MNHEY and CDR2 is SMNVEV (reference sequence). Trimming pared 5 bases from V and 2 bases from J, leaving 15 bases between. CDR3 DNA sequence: TGTGCCAGCAGTCCCAGACAGGAGATTAACACTGAAGCTTTCTTT. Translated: CASSPRQEINTEAFF.

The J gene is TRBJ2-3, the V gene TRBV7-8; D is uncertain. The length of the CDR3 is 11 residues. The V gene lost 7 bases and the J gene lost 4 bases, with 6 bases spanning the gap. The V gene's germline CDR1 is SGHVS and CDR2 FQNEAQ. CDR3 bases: TGTGCCAGCAAAGTGGCAGATACGCAGTATTTT. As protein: CASKVADTQYF.

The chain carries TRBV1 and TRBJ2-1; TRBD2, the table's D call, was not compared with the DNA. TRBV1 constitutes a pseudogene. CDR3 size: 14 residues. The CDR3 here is CTSNSGTTYNEQFF. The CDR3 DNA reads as TGCACCTCAAATTCCGGGACTACCTACAATGAGCAGTTCTTC.

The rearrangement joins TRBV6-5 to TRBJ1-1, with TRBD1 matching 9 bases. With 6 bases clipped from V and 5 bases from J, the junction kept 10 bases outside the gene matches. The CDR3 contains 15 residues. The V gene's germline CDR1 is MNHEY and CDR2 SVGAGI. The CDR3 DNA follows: TGTGCCAGCAGACCACAGGGGGCTGTTGTGACTGAAGCTTTCTTT. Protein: CASRPQGAVVTEAFF.

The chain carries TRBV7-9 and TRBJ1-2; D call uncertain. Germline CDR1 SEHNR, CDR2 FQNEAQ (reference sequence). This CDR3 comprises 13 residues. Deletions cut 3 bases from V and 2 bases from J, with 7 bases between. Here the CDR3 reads CASSLEGNYGYTF. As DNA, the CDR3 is TGTGCCAGCAGCTTGGAGGGAAACTATGGCTACACCTTC.

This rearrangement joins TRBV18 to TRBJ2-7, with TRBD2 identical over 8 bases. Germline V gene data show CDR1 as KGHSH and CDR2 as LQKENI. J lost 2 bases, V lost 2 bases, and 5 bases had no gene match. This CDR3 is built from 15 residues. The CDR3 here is CASSPASGSTYEQYF. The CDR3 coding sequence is TGTGCCAGCTCACCAGCTAGCGGGTCGACCTACGAGCAGTACTTC.

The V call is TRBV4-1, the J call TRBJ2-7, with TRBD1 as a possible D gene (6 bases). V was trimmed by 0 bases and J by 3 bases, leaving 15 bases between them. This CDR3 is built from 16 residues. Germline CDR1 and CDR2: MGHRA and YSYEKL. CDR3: CASSQDPQGDFYEQYF. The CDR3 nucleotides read TGCGCCAGCAGCCAAGATCCACAGGGCGACTTCTACGAGCAGTACTTC.

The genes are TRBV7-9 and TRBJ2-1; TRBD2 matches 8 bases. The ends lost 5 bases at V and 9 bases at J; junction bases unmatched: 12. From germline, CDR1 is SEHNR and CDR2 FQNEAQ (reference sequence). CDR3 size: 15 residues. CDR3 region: CASSIMAGLGGEQFF. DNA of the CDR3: TGTGCCAGCAGCATTATGGCGGGACTAGGGGGTGAGCAGTTCTTC.

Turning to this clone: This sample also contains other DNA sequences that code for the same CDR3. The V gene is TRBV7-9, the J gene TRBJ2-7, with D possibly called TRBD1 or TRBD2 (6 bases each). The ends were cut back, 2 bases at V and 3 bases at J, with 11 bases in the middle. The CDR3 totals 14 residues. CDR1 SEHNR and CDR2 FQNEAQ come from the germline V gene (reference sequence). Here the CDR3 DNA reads TGTGCCAGCAGCTTACGGGGGCGGGACTACGAGCAGTACTTC. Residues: CASSLRGRDYEQYF.

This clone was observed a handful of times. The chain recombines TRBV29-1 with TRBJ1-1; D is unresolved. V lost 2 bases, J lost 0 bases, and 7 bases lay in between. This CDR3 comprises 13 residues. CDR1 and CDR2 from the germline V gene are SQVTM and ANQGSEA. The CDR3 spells CSVEKELNTEAFF. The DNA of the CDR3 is TGCAGCGTTGAAAAGGAGTTGAACACTGAAGCTTTCTTT.

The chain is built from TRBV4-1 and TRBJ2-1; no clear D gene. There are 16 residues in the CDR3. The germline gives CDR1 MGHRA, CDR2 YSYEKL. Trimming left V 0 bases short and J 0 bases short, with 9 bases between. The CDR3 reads CASSQELLNSYNEQFF. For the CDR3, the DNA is TGCGCCAGCAGCCAAGAATTACTTAACTCCTACAATGAGCAGTTCTTC.

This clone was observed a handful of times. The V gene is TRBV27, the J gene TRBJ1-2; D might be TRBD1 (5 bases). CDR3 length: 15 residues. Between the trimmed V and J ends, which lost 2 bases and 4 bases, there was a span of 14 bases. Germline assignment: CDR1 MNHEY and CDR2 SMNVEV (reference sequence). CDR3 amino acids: CASSLSPRQSYGYTF. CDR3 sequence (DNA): TGTGCCAGCAGTTTAAGCCCCCGACAGTCCTATGGCTACACCTTC.

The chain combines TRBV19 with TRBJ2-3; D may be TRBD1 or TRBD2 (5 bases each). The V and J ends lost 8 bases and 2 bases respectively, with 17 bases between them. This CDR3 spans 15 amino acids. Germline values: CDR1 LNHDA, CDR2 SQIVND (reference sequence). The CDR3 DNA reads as TGTGCCAGTTCCCCCCCGGGACCTCACACAGATACGCAGTATTTT. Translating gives CASSPPGPHTDTQYF.

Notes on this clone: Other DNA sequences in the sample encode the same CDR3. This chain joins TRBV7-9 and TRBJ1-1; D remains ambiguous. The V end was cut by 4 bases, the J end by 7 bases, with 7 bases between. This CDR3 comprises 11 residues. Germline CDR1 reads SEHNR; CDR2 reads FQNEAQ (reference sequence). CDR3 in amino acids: CASSSSVEAFF. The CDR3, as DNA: TGTGCCAGCAGCTCCAGCGTTGAAGCTTTCTTT.